This note documents a single TCR beta chain sequence. Its antigen is currently unknown. This record comes from a study of shared clonotypes between healthy human individuals. The CDR3 extends over 13 amino acids. Germline V gene lookup returns CDR1 SGHTA and CDR2 FQGNSA. J was trimmed by 8 bases and V by 8 bases; bases with no gene match: 7. Using immunoSEQ multiplex PCR, the repertoire was profiled, and TCRdb retains in-frame clones only, with some absent. Among 1,400,000 or so clones listed, 98% were seen once. Points from the study as a whole: With a few donors compared, approximately 5% of naive CD4 clonotypes were shared. Few donors restricted represented genetic and exposure-history diversity.

The sample was naive CD4+ T cells sorted from blood. Subset reported: CD45RA+ positively selected. The origin of this receptor is a man aged 25-40 years in good health. V usage is TRBV7-2 and J usage is TRBJ2-1; 9 bases are a match to TRBD2. The CDR3 nucleotides read TGTGCCAGCTTAGCGGGAGTGTATGATGAGCAGTTCTTC. Amino acid sequence: CASLAGVYDEQFF.